The 23 T cell receptor beta chains in this list originate from one sample, sequenced in a study of OX40 agonist ivuxolimab in advanced cancers. Data came from immunoSEQ multiplex PCR; TCRdb stores just in-frame clones and leaves some out. The table records 95,000 to 100,000 clones, 70% to 85% of them present only once. Source: CD4+ or CD8+ T cells sorted from blood, taken in a trial of the OX40 agonist ivuxolimab. The origin of the receptors is an adult with an advanced solid tumor such as melanoma, head and neck, liver or kidney cancer.

In its sample, this clone was seen a few times. V is TRBV19 and J is TRBJ1-2, with TRBD1 as a possible D gene (5 bases). This CDR3 contains 15 residues. Per the germline V gene, CDR1 is LNHDA and CDR2 is SQIVND (reference sequence). Trimming removed 3 bases from V and 4 bases from J, with 15 bases in between. CDR3 DNA sequence: TGTGCCAGTAGTATCCCGGGACGGAGTTTCTATGGCTACACCTTC. As protein: CASSIPGRSFYGYTF. Full variable domain (rest looked up from reference TRBV19 and TRBJ1-2): DGGITQSPKYLFRKEGQNVTLSCEQNLNHDAMYWYRQDPGQGLRLIYYSQIVNDFQKGDIAEGYSVSREKKESFPLTVTSAQKNPTAFYLCASSIPGRSFYGYTFGSGTRLTVV.

The rearrangement uses TRBV6-1 and TRBJ2-3, with D maybe TRBD2 (5 bases). Germline loops: CDR1 MNHNS, CDR2 SASEGT. There are 14 residues in the CDR3. Trimming took off 1 base at V and 4 bases at J, with 9 bases between the two ends. The CDR3 loop is CASSEGGSADTQYF. The CDR3 nucleotides read TGTGCCAGCAGTGAAGGAGGGAGTGCAGATACGCAGTATTTT.

V and J are TRBV7-8 and TRBJ1-6; D is unclear. The germline CDR1 and CDR2 sequences are SGHVS and FQNEAQ. Trimming left V 6 bases short and J 10 bases short, with 16 bases between. This CDR3 has 14 residues. In DNA, the CDR3 is TGTGCCAGCAGACCCTCCCGGACGAGATCACCCCTCCACTTT. Its protein product is CASRPSRTRSPLHF.

The V gene is TRBV5-4, the J gene TRBJ1-1; D gene unclear. The CDR3 has 13 amino acids. Trimming stripped 4 bases from V and 3 bases from J, with 10 bases between. CDR1 SGHNT and CDR2 YYREEE come from the germline V gene (reference sequence). CDR3 nucleotide sequence: TGTGCCAGCAGCCGCGACGCATACACTGAAGCTTTCTTT. It translates to CASSRDAYTEAFF.

CDR3 sequence reads: CANPTGRSYEQYF. The CDR3 coding sequence is TGTGCCAACCCGACTGGGAGATCCTACGAGCAGTACTTC. The chain uses TRBV28 and TRBJ2-7, with a weak D call TRBD2 (5 bases). V shed 10 bases and J shed 1 base, with 14 bases lying between them. The CDR3 consists of 13 residues. Germline V gene data show CDR1 as MDHEN and CDR2 as SYDVKM.

The chain carries TRBV6-5 and TRBJ2-1; D remains unclear. CDR3 length: 13 amino acids. V was cut by 7 bases and J by 10 bases, with 17 bases left in between. CDR1 is MNHEY and CDR2 is SVGAGI in the germline V gene. CDR3 residues: CASNQLTKPEQFF. As DNA, the CDR3 is TGTGCCAGCAATCAATTAACCAAGCCCGAGCAGTTCTTC.

The rearrangement links TRBV5-1 to TRBJ2-7; tentatively, D is TRBD1 or TRBD2 (5 bases each). The V and J ends lost 6 bases and 2 bases respectively, with 15 bases between them. The CDR3 contains 14 residues. The V gene's germline CDR1 is SGHRS and CDR2 YFSETQ. CDR3 bases: TGCGCCAGCATCCAGGGAGAGGGACCCTACGAGCAGTACTTC. Protein product: CASIQGEGPYEQYF.

Regarding this clone: Other nucleotide sequences from this sample produce the same CDR3. The genes are TRBV5-5 and TRBJ1-2, with 8 nucleotides matching TRBD1. The CDR3 sequence is 12 residues long. Looked up from germline, CDR1 is SGHKS and CDR2 is YYEKEE (reference sequence). V lost 4 bases to trimming and J lost 8 bases; unmatched junction nucleotides: 4. CDR3 amino acids: CASSLDRDGYTF. In nucleotides, the CDR3 is TGTGCCAGCAGCCTGGACAGGGACGGCTACACCTTC.

The chain is built from TRBV6-1 and TRBJ1-5; the match to TRBD1 covers 7 bases. CDR3 length: 14 residues. The germline V gene has CDR1 MNHNS and CDR2 SASEGT. V trimming: 4 bases; J trimming: 4 bases; junction bases outside the gene matches: 4. CDR3 sequence reads: CASSVGQSNQPQHF. CDR3 nucleotides: TGTGCCAGCAGTGTGGGACAGAGTAATCAGCCCCAGCATTTT.

The chain has TRBV19 and TRBJ2-1; 8 nucleotides match TRBD2. Germline CDR1 is LNHDA and CDR2 is SQIVND (reference sequence). This CDR3 region has 15 residues. V gave up 3 bases and J gave up 1 base; unmatched junction bases: 2. This CDR3 is CASSITGGSYNEQFF. The CDR3 DNA is TGTGCCAGTAGTATTACGGGGGGGTCCTACAATGAGCAGTTCTTC. Looking up the rest from reference TRBV19 and TRBJ2-1 gives the full variable domain: DGGITQSPKYLFRKEGQNVTLSCEQNLNHDAMYWYRQDPGQGLRLIYYSQIVNDFQKGDIAEGYSVSREKKESFPLTVTSAQKNPTAFYLCASSITGGSYNEQFFGPGTRLTVL.

This sequence joins TRBV11-2 and TRBJ2-7, with a weak D call TRBD2 (5 bases). The ends were cut back, 3 bases at V and 2 bases at J, with 11 bases in the middle. This CDR3 region has 14 residues. Germline loops: CDR1 SGHAT, CDR2 FQNNGV. The DNA for the CDR3 is TGTGCCAGCAGCTTTGGCTCCGGGACCTACGAGCAGTACTTC. Translated, it gives CASSFGSGTYEQYF.

CDR3 loop: CASSLAGASTDTQYF. The DNA for the CDR3 is TGTGCCAGCAGCTTGGCAGGGGCTAGCACAGATACGCAGTATTTT. V usage is TRBV5-8 and J usage is TRBJ2-3; possibly TRBD1 for D (6 bases). Deletions cut 0 bases from V and 0 bases from J, with 8 bases between. Germline V CDR1 and CDR2: SGHTS, YDEGEE. This CDR3 is built from 15 residues.

The chain carries TRBV11-3 and TRBJ1-3; perhaps TRBD1 as D (6 bases). Looked up from germline, CDR1 is SGHNT and CDR2 is YENEEA. The CDR3 extends over 14 amino acids. The ends were cut back, 5 bases at V and 4 bases at J, with 12 bases in the middle. In DNA, the CDR3 is TGTGCCAGCAGCCGGACAGCCACCGGAAACACCATATATTTT. Amino acids: CASSRTATGNTIYF.

The CDR3 loop reads CASSFRPLSGANVLTF. The CDR3 DNA reads as TGTGCCAGTAGTTTCCGCCCCCTTTCTGGGGCCAACGTCCTGACTTTC. The chain links TRBV19 to TRBJ2-6; D remains ambiguous. Germline V lookup: CDR1 LNHDA, CDR2 SQIVND (reference sequence). The V gene lost 5 bases and the J gene lost 1 base, with 12 bases spanning the gap. This CDR3 region has 16 residues.

This clone was counted between two and nine times. This chain uses TRBV7-9 with TRBJ2-2; TRBD1 is a possible D gene (5 bases). Germline CDR1 reads SEHNR; CDR2 reads FQNEAQ (reference sequence). V lost 8 bases and J 6 bases, leaving 16 bases between the germline ends. There are 14 residues in the CDR3. This CDR3 reads CASLGKGNPGELFF. Written as DNA, the CDR3 is TGTGCCAGCTTGGGGAAGGGGAATCCCGGGGAGCTGTTTTTT.

This chain uses TRBV19 with TRBJ1-5, with 10 bases that match TRBD1. CDR3 length: 15 residues. The V and J ends lost 3 bases and 6 bases, in that order; junction bases with no gene match: 5. Germline assignment: CDR1 LNHDA and CDR2 SQIVND (reference sequence). The CDR3 loop reads CASSIPGQGTQPQHF. In DNA form, the CDR3 reads TGTGCCAGTAGTATTCCGGGACAGGGGACTCAGCCCCAGCATTTT. The variable domain in full, with the rest retrieved from reference TRBV19 and TRBJ1-5, is DGGITQSPKYLFRKEGQNVTLSCEQNLNHDAMYWYRQDPGQGLRLIYYSQIVNDFQKGDIAEGYSVSREKKESFPLTVTSAQKNPTAFYLCASSIPGQGTQPQHFGDGTRLSIL.

The V call is TRBV5-6, the J call TRBJ2-3; 11 nucleotides line up with TRBD2. After removal of 4 bases from V and 8 bases from J, the junction contained 6 bases not matched to a gene. Germline values: CDR1 SGHDT, CDR2 YYEEEE. The CDR3 is 14 amino acids. This chain's CDR3 is CASSQYGTSGTQYF. The CDR3 bases are TGTGCCAGCAGCCAATACGGGACTAGCGGTACGCAGTATTTT. The complete variable domain, with remaining parts taken from reference TRBV5-6 and TRBJ2-3, reads DAGVTQSPTHLIKTRGQQVTLRCSPKSGHDTVSWYQQALGQGPQFIFQYYEEEERQRGNFPDRFSGHQFPNYSSELNVNALLLGDSALYLCASSQYGTSGTQYFGPGTRLTVL.

The chain recombines TRBV5-6 with TRBJ2-3; tentative D call: TRBD2 (8 bases). Trimming took 3 bases from V and 4 from J, leaving 21 bases between them. This CDR3 has 17 residues. The germline CDR1 and CDR2 sequences are SGHDT and YYEEEE. The CDR3 DNA reads TGTGCCAGCAGCTGGGGGACAGTAAGCGGGAGATCAGATACGCAGTATTTT. This translates into CASSWGTVSGRSDTQYF.

This chain links TRBV19 with TRBJ2-6, with no clear D. Germline V lookup: CDR1 LNHDA, CDR2 SQIVND (reference sequence). The CDR3 has 15 residues. V lost 6 bases, J lost 1 base, and 10 bases lay in between. This CDR3 reads CASRVLRSGANVLTF. For the CDR3, the DNA is TGTGCCAGTAGGGTCCTGAGGTCTGGGGCCAACGTCCTGACTTTC. Combining the CDR3 with reference TRBV19 and TRBJ2-6 gives the whole variable domain DGGITQSPKYLFRKEGQNVTLSCEQNLNHDAMYWYRQDPGQGLRLIYYSQIVNDFQKGDIAEGYSVSREKKESFPLTVTSAQKNPTAFYLCASRVLRSGANVLTFGAGSRLTVL.

The chain carries TRBV29-1 and TRBJ1-6; D is unresolved. Germline V gene lookup returns CDR1 SQVTM and CDR2 ANQGSEA. The CDR3 has 12 residues. The germline V and J ends were trimmed by 1 base and 17 bases, with 15 bases remaining between them. In DNA form, the CDR3 reads TGCAGCGTTGAAGTGGGCCGCGGAGTCTTCCACTTT. Protein sequence: CSVEVGRGVFHF.

The chain uses TRBV11-2 and TRBJ2-3; no reliable D call. CDR1 and CDR2 (germline): SGHAT, FQNNGV. Trimming took off 3 bases at V and 3 bases at J, with 4 bases between the two ends. The CDR3 extends over 12 amino acids. The CDR3 region is CASSFVTDTQYF. The CDR3, as DNA: TGTGCCAGCAGCTTCGTTACAGATACGCAGTATTTT.

The CDR3 loop is CASSRTPGAFDYGYTF. CDR3 nucleotide sequence: TGCGCCAGCAGCCGCACCCCGGGGGCTTTTGACTATGGCTACACCTTC. The rearrangement joins TRBV5-1 to TRBJ1-2; D is perhaps TRBD1 (6 bases). V lost 4 bases, J lost 3 bases, and 19 bases lay in between. Germline CDR1 SGHRS, CDR2 YFSETQ. The CDR3 covers 16 residues.

CDR3 nucleotides: TGTGCCTGGAGTGTAAAGCGGGAGGGCCCTAGGGAGCAGTACTTC. Protein: CAWSVKREGPREQYF. This rearrangement joins TRBV30 to TRBJ2-7; 10 bases line up with TRBD2. Trimming removed 0 bases from V and 7 bases from J; junction bases left unmatched: 9. This CDR3 contains 15 residues. Per the germline V gene, CDR1 is GTSNPN and CDR2 is SVGIG (reference sequence).